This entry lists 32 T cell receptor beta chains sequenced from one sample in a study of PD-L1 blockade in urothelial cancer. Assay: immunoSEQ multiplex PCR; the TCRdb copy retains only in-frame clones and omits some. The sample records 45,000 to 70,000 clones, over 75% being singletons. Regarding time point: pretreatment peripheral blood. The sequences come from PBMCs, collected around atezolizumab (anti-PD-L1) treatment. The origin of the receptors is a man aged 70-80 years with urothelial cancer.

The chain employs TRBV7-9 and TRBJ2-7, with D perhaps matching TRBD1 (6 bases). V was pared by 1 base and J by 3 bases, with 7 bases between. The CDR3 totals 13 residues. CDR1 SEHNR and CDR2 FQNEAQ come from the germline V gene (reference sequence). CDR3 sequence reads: CASSLGGGYEQYF. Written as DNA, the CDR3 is TGTGCCAGCAGCTTAGGAGGGGGCTACGAGCAGTACTTC. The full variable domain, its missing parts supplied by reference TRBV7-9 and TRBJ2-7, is DTGVSQNPRHKITKRGQNVTFRCDPISEHNRLYWYRQTLGQGPEFLTYFQNEAQLEKSRLLSDRFSAERPKGSFSTLEIQRTEQGDSAMYLCASSLGGGYEQYFGPGTRLTVT.

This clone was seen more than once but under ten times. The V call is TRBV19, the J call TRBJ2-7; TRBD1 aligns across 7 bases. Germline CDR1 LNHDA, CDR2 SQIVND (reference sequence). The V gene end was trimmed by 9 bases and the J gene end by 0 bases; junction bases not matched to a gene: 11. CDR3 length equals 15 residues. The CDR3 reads CARDQTGSGSYEQYF. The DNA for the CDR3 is TGTGCCAGGGACCAGACAGGGTCGGGCTCCTACGAGCAGTACTTC.

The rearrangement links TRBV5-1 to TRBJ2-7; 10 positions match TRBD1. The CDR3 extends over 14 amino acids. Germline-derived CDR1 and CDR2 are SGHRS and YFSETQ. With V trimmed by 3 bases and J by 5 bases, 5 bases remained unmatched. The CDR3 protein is CASSWTGGSDEQYF. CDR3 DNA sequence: TGCGCCAGCAGCTGGACAGGGGGTTCCGACGAGCAGTACTTC.

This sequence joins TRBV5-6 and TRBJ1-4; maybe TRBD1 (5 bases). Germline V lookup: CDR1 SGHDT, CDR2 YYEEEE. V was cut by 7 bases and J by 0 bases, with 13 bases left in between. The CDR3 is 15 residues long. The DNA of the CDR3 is TGTGCCAGCGCCTGGGGCGGCGCAACTAATGAAAAACTGTTTTTT. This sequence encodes CASAWGGATNEKLFF.

The CDR3 here is CASSPLASGRPPEQYF. CDR3 in DNA: TGTGCCAGCTCACCACTCGCTAGCGGGAGGCCTCCGGAGCAGTACTTC. The genes are TRBV18 and TRBJ2-7; TRBD2 aligns across 11 bases. Trimming took 1 base from V and 7 from J; bases not matched to a gene: 9. In germline, CDR1 is KGHSH, CDR2 LQKENI. The CDR3 contains 16 residues.

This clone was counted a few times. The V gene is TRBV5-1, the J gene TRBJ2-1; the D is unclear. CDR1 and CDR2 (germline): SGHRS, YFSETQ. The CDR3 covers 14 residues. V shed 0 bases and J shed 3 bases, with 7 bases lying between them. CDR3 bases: TGCGCCAGCAGCTTGGGGCAGGTCTACAATGAGCAGTTCTTC. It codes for CASSLGQVYNEQFF.

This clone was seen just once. The CDR3 DNA reads as TGTGCCAGCAGCTTGATGGCTAGCGGGACCCCGGAGCTGTTTTTT. Residues: CASSLMASGTPELFF. The rearrangement joins TRBV5-4 to TRBJ2-2; 9 bases map to TRBD2. The germline V gene has CDR1 SGHNT and CDR2 YYREEE (reference sequence). The CDR3 spans 15 residues. V dropped 1 base and J dropped 10; count of bases not matched to a gene: 8.

The CDR3 reads CASSLAYQADTQYF. CDR3 coding DNA: TGTGCCAGCAGCTTAGCGTACCAGGCAGATACGCAGTATTTT. V gene TRBV7-2 combines with J gene TRBJ2-3, with unresolved D. The germline CDR1 and CDR2 sequences are SGHTA and FQGNSA. V lost 0 bases and J 4 bases, leaving 8 bases between the germline ends. The CDR3 consists of 14 residues.

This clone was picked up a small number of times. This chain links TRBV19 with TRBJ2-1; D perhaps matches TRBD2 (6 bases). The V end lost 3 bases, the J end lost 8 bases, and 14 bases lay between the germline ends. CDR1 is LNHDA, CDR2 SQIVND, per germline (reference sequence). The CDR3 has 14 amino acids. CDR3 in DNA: TGTGCCAGTAGTATGGTGGGAGGAAGGGATGAGCAGTTCTTC. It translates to CASSMVGGRDEQFF. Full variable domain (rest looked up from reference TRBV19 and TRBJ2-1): DGGITQSPKYLFRKEGQNVTLSCEQNLNHDAMYWYRQDPGQGLRLIYYSQIVNDFQKGDIAEGYSVSREKKESFPLTVTSAQKNPTAFYLCASSMVGGRDEQFFGPGTRLTVL.

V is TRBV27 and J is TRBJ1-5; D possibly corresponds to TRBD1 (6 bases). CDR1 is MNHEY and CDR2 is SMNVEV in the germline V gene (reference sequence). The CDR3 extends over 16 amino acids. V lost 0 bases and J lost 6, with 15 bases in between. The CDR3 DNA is TGTGCCAGCAGTTTATCGGCAGGGGAAGTAGGTCAGCCCCAGCATTTT. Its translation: CASSLSAGEVGQPQHF.

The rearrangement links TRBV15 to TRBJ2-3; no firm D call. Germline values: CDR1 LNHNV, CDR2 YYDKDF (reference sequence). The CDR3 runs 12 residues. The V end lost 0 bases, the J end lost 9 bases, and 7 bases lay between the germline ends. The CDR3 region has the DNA TGTGCCACCAGCAGAGACCTTTTGACGCAGTATTTT. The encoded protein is CATSRDLLTQYF.

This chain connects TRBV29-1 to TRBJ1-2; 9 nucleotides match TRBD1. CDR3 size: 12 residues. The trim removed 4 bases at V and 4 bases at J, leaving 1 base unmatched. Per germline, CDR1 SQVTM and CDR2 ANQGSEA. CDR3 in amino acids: CSVGDRAYGYTF. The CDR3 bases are TGCAGCGTTGGGGACAGGGCCTATGGCTACACCTTC.

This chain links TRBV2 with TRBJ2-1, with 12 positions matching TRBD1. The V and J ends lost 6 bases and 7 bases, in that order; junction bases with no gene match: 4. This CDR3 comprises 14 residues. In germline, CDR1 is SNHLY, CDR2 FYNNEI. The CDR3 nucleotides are TGTGCCAGCAGACGGGACAGGGGGCGAAATGAGCAGTTCTTC. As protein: CASRRDRGRNEQFF.

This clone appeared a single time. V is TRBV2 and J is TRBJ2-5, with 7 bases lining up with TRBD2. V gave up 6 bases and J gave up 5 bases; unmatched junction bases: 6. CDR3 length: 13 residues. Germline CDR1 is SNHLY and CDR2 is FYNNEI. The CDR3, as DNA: TGTGCCAGCAGCGGGGAGGGCCGGGAGACCCAGTACTTC. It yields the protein CASSGEGRETQYF.

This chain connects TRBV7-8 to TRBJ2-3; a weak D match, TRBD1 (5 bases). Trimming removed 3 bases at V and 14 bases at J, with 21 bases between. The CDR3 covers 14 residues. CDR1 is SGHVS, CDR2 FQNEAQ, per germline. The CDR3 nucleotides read TGTGCCAGCAGCTTTACAGGAGAGCACAGATACGCGTATTTT. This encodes CASSFTGEHRYAYF.

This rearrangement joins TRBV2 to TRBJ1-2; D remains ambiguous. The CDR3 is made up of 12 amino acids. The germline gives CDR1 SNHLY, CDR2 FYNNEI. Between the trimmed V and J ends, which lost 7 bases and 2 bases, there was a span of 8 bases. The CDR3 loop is CASIPENYGYTF. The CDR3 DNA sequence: TGTGCCAGCATCCCCGAGAACTATGGCTACACCTTC.

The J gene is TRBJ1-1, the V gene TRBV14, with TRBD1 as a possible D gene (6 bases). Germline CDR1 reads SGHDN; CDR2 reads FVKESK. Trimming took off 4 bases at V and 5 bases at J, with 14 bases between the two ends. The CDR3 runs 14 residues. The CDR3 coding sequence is TGTGCCAGCAGCCGAACCCCAGGGGTTACTGAAGCTTTCTTT. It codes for CASSRTPGVTEAFF.

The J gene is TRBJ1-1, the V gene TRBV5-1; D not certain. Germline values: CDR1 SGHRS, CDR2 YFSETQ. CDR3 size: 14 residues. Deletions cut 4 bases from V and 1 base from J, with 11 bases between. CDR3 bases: TGCGCCAGCAGCACCAGTCCCGCGAACACTGAAGCTTTCTTT. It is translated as CASSTSPANTEAFF.

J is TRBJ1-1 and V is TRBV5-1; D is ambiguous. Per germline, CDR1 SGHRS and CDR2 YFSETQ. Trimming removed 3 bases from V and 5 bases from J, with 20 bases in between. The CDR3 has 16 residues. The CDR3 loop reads CASSSGVGPVSTEAFF. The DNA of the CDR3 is TGCGCCAGCAGCTCCGGGGTGGGCCCGGTTAGTACTGAAGCTTTCTTT.

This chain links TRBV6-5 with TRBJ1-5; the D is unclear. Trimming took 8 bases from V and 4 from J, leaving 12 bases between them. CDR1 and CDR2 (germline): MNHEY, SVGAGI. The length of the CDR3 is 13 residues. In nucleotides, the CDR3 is TGTGCCAGCTCTGAAACCGGGAATCAGCCCCAGCATTTT. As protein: CASSETGNQPQHF.

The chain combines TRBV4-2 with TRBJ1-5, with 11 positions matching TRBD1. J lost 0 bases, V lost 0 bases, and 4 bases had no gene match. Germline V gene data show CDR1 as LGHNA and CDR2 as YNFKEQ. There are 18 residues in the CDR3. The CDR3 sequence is CASSQDWTGGGSNQPQHF. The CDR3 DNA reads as TGTGCCAGCAGCCAAGACTGGACAGGGGGCGGTAGCAATCAGCCCCAGCATTTT.

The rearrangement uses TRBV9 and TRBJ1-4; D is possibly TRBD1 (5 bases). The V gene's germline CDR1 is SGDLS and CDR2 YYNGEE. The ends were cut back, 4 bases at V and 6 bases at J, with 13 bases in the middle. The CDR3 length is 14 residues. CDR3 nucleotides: TGTGCCAGCAGCTCCTGGGGGGGGGATGAAAAACTGTTTTTT. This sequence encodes CASSSWGGDEKLFF. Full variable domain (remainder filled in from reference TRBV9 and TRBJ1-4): DSGVTQTPKHLITATGQRVTLRCSPRSGDLSVYWYQQSLDQGLQFLIQYYNGEERAKGNILERFSAQQFPDLHSELNLSSLELGDSALYFCASSSWGGDEKLFFGSGTQLSVL.

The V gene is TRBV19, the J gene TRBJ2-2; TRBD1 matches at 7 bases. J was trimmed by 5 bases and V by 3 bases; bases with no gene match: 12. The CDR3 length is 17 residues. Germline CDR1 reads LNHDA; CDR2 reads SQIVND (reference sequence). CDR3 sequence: CASSMGPDRVWTGELFF. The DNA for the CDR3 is TGTGCCAGTAGTATGGGCCCCGACAGGGTTTGGACCGGGGAGCTGTTTTTT.

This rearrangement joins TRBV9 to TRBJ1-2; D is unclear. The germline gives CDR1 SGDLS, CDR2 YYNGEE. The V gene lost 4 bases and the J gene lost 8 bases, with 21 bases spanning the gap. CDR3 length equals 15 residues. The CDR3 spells CASSPGWAELRGYTF. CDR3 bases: TGTGCCAGCAGCCCGGGGTGGGCAGAGTTGCGGGGCTACACCTTC.

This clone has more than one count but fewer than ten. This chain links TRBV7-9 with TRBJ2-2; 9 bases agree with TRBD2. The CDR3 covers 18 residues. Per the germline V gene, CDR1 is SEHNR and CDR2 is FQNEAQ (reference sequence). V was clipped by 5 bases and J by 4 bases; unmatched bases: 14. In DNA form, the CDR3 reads TGTGCCAGCAGCCCCTCAGCGGCGGGAGGGCCACCCACCGGGGAGCTGTTTTTT. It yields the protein CASSPSAAGGPPTGELFF.

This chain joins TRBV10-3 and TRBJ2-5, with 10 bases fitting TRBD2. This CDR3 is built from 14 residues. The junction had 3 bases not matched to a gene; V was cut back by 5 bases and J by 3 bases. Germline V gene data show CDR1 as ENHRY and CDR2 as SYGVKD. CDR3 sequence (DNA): TGTGCCATCAGTTCCACTAGCGGGGAAGAGACCCAGTACTTC. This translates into CAISSTSGEETQYF.

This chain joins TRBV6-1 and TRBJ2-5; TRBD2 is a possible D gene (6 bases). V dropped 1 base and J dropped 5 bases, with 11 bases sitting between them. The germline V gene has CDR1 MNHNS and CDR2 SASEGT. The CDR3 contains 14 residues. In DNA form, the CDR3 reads TGTGCCAGCAGTGAAGTTGGGGGGTGGGAGACCCAGTACTTC. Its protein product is CASSEVGGWETQYF.

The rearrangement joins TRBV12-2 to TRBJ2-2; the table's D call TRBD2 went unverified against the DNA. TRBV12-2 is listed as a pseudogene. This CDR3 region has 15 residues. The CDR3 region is CASRQRRANTGELFF. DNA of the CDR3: TGTGCAAGTCGCCAACGGCGGGCGAACACCGGGGAGCTGTTTTTT.

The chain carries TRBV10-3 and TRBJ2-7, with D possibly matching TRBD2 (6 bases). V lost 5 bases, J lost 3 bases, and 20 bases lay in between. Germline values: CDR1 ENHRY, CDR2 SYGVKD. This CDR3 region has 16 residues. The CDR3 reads CAISPPAGSGLYEQYF. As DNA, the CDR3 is TGTGCCATCAGTCCGCCCGCGGGGAGCGGTCTCTACGAGCAGTACTTC.

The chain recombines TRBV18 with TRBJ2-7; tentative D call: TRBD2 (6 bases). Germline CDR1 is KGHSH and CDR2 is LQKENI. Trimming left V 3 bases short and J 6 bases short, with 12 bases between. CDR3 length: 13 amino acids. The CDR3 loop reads CASSPRDPSEQYF. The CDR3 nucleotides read TGTGCCAGCTCACCGCGGGACCCCTCCGAGCAGTACTTC. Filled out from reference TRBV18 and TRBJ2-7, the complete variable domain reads NAGVMQNPRHLVRRRGQEARLRCSPMKGHSHVYWYRQLPEEGLKFMVYLQKENIIDESGMPKERFSAEFPKEGPSILRIQQVVRGDSAAYFCASSPRDPSEQYFGPGTRLTVT.

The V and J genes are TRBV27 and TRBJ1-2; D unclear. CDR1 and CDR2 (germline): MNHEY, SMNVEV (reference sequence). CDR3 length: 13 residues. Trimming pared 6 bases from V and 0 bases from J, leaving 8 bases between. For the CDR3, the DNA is TGTGCCAGCAGACCGGGATCTAACTATGGCTACACCTTC. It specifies CASRPGSNYGYTF.

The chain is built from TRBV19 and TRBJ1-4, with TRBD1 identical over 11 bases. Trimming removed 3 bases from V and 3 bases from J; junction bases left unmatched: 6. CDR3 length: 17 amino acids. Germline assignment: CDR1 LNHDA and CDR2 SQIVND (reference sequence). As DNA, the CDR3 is TGTGCCAGTAGTATTCGGGACAGGGGGAGGGCTAATGAAAAACTGTTTTTT. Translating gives CASSIRDRGRANEKLFF.